These T cell receptor beta chains were read from a single sample in a study of blood T cell repertoires in COVID-19. TCRdb keeps only in-frame clones here, not all; method: immunoSEQ multiplex PCR. Of about 120,000 clones listed, around 90% are singletons. The sample consisted of peripheral blood. These receptor sequences come from a man aged 50-60 years with active COVID-19. The CDR3 runs from the conserved cysteine through the conserved F or W. The order of the fields is J gene, V gene, clone size, D gene, CDR3 DNA, CDR3 protein. A D gene is named only where the DNA matches it firmly. Only part of the rows carry a size: once, few, many, or a class if the clone is expanded.

>TRBJ1-5|TRBV27|NA|NA
TGTGCCAGCAGTTACACAGGATACAATCAGCCCCAGCATTTT
CASSYTGYNQPQHF
>TRBJ2-3|TRBV5-8|NA|TRBD2
TGTGCCAGCAGCCCCGGACTAGTTTACACAGATACGCAGTATTTT
CASSPGLVYTDTQYF
>TRBJ1-3|TRBV3-1/TRBV3-2|NA|NA
TGTGCCAGCAGCCAAGCAACCGGGGGAGTAAGAAACACCATATATTTT
CASSQATGGVRNTIYF
>TRBJ1-2|TRBV19|NA|NA
TGTGCCAGTTCTGACCGCGGACAGCCTAACTATGGCTACACCTTC
CASSDRGQPNYGYTF
>TRBJ1-2|TRBV5-1|once|NA
TGCGCCAGCAGAGAACCCGGGACAAGCTATGGCTACACCTTC
CASREPGTSYGYTF
>TRBJ2-3|TRBV5-6|NA|NA
TGTGCCAGTGTCAAGATAACGGGACTTTCCACAGATACGCAGTATTTT
CASVKITGLSTDTQYF
>TRBJ2-3|TRBV3-1/TRBV3-2|NA|TRBD2
TGTGCCAGCAGCCAAAGCGGGGGCCCTAGCACAGATACGCAGTATTTT
CASSQSGGPSTDTQYF
>TRBJ2-3|TRBV27|once|NA
TGTGCCAGCAGCCCCACGATAATCGGGACGCAGTATTTT
CASSPTIIGTQYF
>TRBJ2-3|TRBV5-6|once|TRBD2
TGTGCCAGCAGCTTGGCGGGAGGAGGCGCAGATACGCAGTATTTT
CASSLAGGGADTQYF
>TRBJ2-3|TRBV19|NA|NA
TGTGCCAGTAGTATGTGGAGGGGGCTAGGCACAGATACGCAGTATTTT
CASSMWRGLGTDTQYF
>TRBJ2-6|TRBV7-9|once|TRBD1
TGTGCCAGCAGCCCCGACCGGGACAGGGGCACTGGGGCCAACGTCCTGACTTTC
CASSPDRDRGTGANVLTF
>TRBJ1-4|TRBV4-1|NA|NA
TGCGCCAGCAGCCAAGTCCTATCGTCGACAGGAAGTAATGAAAAACTGTTTTTT
CASSQVLSSTGSNEKLFF